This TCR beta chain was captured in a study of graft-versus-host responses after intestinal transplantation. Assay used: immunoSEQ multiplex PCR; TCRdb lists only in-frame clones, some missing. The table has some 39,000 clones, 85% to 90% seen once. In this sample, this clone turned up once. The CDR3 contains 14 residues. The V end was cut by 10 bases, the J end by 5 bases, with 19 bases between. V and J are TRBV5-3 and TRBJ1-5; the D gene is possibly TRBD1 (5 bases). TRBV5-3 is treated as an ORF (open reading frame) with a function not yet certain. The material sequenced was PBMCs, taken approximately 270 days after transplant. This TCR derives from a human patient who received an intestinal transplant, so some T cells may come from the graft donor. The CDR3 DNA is TGTGCCCCATGTGGAACAGGCGTTGATCAGCCCCAGCATTTT. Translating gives CAPCGTGVDQPQHF.